Sequencing of this TCR beta chain was carried out in a study of blood T cell repertoires in COVID-19. The protocol was immunoSEQ multiplex PCR, while the TCRdb copy is restricted to in-frame clones and leaves out a portion. The sample shows roughly 340,000 clones, roughly nine tenths of them seen only once. CDR3 length equals 13 residues. The J segment lost 10 bases and the V segment lost 7 bases, leaving 10 bases of the junction unmatched. The sequenced sample consisted of peripheral blood. This sequence was found in a young woman with COVID-19, enrolled during active disease. The chain combines TRBV12-3 or TRBV12-4 with TRBJ1-2; 9 bases fit TRBD1. The CDR3 spells CASIKIGDRAYTF. The CDR3 DNA sequence: TGTGCCAGCATCAAAATAGGGGACAGGGCCTACACCTTC.